This is a list of T cell receptor beta chains from one sample in a study of OX40 agonist ivuxolimab in advanced cancers. Sequenced by immunoSEQ multiplex PCR; TCRdb stores in-frame clones only, minus some. This table holds 95,000 to 150,000 clones, around 92% found once. The input for sequencing was CD4+ or CD8+ T cells sorted from blood, taken in a trial of the OX40 agonist ivuxolimab. The receptor source for this set is an adult with an advanced solid tumor such as melanoma, head and neck, liver or kidney cancer. The CDR3 runs from the conserved cysteine through the conserved F or W. A D gene is named only where the DNA matches it firmly. Clone size appears in some rows only: once, few, many, or a class for an expanded clone.

TRBV11-3	TRBJ1-1	-	-	CASSLGENTEAFF	TGTGCCAGCAGCTTAGGAGAGAACACTGAAGCTTTCTTT
TRBV29-1	TRBJ1-5	-	-	CSVEDPGQPQHF	TGCAGCGTTGAAGATCCAGGGCAGCCCCAGCATTTT
TRBV7-2	TRBJ1-2	-	TRBD1	CASSLDRDRVYGYTF	TGTGCCAGCAGCTTAGACCGGGACAGGGTCTATGGCTACACCTTC
TRBV28	TRBJ2-1	-	-	CASRPTGQRLNEQFF	TGTGCCAGCAGGCCCACGGGACAAAGGCTAAATGAGCAGTTCTTC
TRBV15	TRBJ1-5	-	-	CATSRDTGNHQPQHF	TGTGCCACCAGCAGAGATACGGGGAATCATCAGCCCCAGCATTTT
TRBV5-4	TRBJ2-1	-	-	CASSLDLYNEQFF	TGTGCCAGCAGCCTGGACCTCTACAATGAGCAGTTCTTC
TRBV19	TRBJ2-3	-	TRBD1	CASSNRGQHLVTDTQYF	TGTGCCAGTAGTAACCGGGGACAGCATCTGGTCACAGATACGCAGTATTTT
TRBV6-6	TRBJ2-3	-	TRBD2	CATTSGIADTQYF	TGTGCCACAACTAGCGGGATAGCGGATACGCAGTATTTT
TRBV2	TRBJ2-3	-	-	CASSEAGFDSTDTQYF	TGTGCCAGCAGTGAAGCGGGGTTTGATAGCACAGATACGCAGTATTTT
TRBV4-1	TRBJ1-2	-	-	CASSQDLAYGYTF	TGCGCCAGCAGCCAAGATCTTGCATATGGCTACACCTTC
TRBV4-3	TRBJ1-1	-	TRBD1	CASSRGTEVMNTEAFF	TGCGCCAGCAGCCGAGGGACAGAAGTCATGAACACTGAAGCTTTCTTT
TRBV21-1	TRBJ1-4	-	-	CASSKIKGVWTRTKKLFF	TGTGCCAGCAGCAAAATTAAGGGTGTTTGGACTAGGACGAAAAAACTGTTTTTT
TRBV29-1	TRBJ2-2	once	TRBD2	CSVEDRGRETSTGELFF	TGCAGCGTTGAAGATCGCGGGAGGGAAACGAGCACCGGGGAGCTGTTTTTT
TRBV19	TRBJ2-7	-	-	CADTQEAYSYEQYF	TGTGCAGATACTCAGGAGGCATACTCCTACGAGCAGTACTTC
TRBV5-5	TRBJ2-1	-	TRBD2	CASSLSMTSVYNEQFF	TGTGCCAGCAGCTTGTCGATGACTAGCGTGTACAATGAGCAGTTCTTC
TRBV9	TRBJ1-1	-	-	CASSTTGLTEAFF	TGTGCCAGCAGCACCACAGGGCTCACTGAAGCTTTCTTT
TRBV7-6	TRBJ2-1	-	-	CASSLAGRGPFNEQFF	TGTGCCAGCAGCTTAGCTGGCAGGGGCCCCTTCAATGAGCAGTTCTTC
TRBV29-1	TRBJ2-7	-	-	CSVGEVSYEQYF	TGCAGCGTTGGAGAAGTCTCCTACGAGCAGTACTTC
TRBV27	TRBJ2-5	-	-	CASRTRETQYF	TGTGCCAGCAGGACTAGAGAGACCCAGTACTTC
TRBV5-4	TRBJ2-1	-	-	CASSLGGQLYNEQFF	TGTGCCAGCAGCTTGGGAGGACAGCTCTACAATGAGCAGTTCTTC
TRBV7-3	TRBJ2-5	-	TRBD2	CARRLSGSSQETQYF	TGTGCCAGACGTCTTAGCGGGAGTAGCCAAGAGACCCAGTACTTC
TRBV5-1	TRBJ1-5	-	TRBD1	CASRRDRDSNQPQHF	TGCGCCAGCAGACGGGACAGGGATAGCAATCAGCCCCAGCATTTT